These 2 T cell receptor beta chains came from one sample sequenced in a study of T cells in Graves' hyperthyroidism and ophthalmopathy. There were TCR beta CDR3 regions amplified from RNA transcripts. TCR CDR3 underwent first-round RT-PCR with the HTBI primer set. MiXCR was run by TCRdb on the multiplex PCR reads, yielding one entry per CDR3 protein. The repertoire consists of a few hundred thousand distinct CDR3 sequences, with 14% to 15% occurring once and the leading ten covering around a third. Sample: blood. These receptors all come from a woman in her 30s with Graves' hyperthyroidism.

In this sample, this clonotype turned up many times. The chain combines TRBV27 with TRBJ1-5, with a tentative D call TRBD1 (6 bases). The CDR3 has 16 amino acids. V was cut by 2 bases and J by 5 bases, with 16 bases left in between. The germline CDR1 and CDR2 sequences are MNHEY and SMNVEV (reference sequence). CDR3 in DNA: TGTGCCAGCAGTTTACGAGGGACAATGGATGATCAGCCCCAGCATTTT. It yields the protein CASSLRGTMDDQPQHF.

The chain links TRBV15 to TRBJ1-4; 8 positions match TRBD1. V lost 0 bases, J lost 0 bases, and 9 bases stayed unmatched. The germline CDR1 and CDR2 sequences are LNHNV and YYDKDF (reference sequence). This CDR3 region has 19 residues. CDR3 bases: TGTGCCACCAGCAGAGATGGGGCCAGACAGGGGCCAACTAATGAAAAACTGTTTTTT. Protein sequence: CATSRDGARQGPTNEKLFF.